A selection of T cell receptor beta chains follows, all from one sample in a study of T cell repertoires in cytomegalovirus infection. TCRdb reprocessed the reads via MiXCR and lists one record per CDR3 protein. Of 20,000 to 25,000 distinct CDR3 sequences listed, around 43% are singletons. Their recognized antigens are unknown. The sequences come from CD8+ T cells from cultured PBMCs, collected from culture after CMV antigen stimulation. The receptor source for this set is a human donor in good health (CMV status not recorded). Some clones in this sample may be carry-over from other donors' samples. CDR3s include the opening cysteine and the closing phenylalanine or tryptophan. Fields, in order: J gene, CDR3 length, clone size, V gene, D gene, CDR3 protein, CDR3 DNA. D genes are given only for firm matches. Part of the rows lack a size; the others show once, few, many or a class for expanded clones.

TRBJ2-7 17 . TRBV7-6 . CASSLPADRGTPPEQYF TGTGCCAGCAGCTTACCGGCCGACCGTGGCACCCCCCCCGAGCAGTACTTC
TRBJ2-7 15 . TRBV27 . CASSLSGPGVYEQYF TGTGCCAGCAGTTTATCTGGCCCAGGGGTCTACGAGCAGTACTTC
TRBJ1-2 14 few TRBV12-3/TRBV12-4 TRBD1 CASTAGQGMYGYTF TGTGCCAGCACCGCGGGACAGGGGATGTATGGCTACACCTTC
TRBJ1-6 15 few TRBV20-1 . CSASVASRDNSPLHF TGCAGTGCTAGTGTGGCAAGCAGAGATAATTCACCCCTCCACTTT
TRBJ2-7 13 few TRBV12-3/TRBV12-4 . CASSSYGTDNQYF TGTGCCAGCAGTTCCTACGGGACGGATAATCAGTACTTC
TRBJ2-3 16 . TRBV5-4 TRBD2 CASSTGLAVNTDTQYF TGTGCCAGCAGCACCGGACTAGCGGTTAACACAGATACGCAGTATTTT
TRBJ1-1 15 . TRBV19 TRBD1 CASKPRGGVNTEAFF TGTGCCAGTAAACCCAGGGGGGGGGTGAACACTGAAGCTTTCTTT
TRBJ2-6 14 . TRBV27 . CASKTSSGANVLTF TGTGCCAGCAAGACTAGCTCTGGGGCCAACGTCCTGACTTTC
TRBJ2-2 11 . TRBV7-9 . CASSVTGELFF TGTGCCAGCAGCGTGACCGGGGAGCTGTTTTTT
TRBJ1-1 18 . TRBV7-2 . CASSLEGIIPRPGTEAFF TGTGCCAGCAGCTTAGAGGGCATTATCCCCCGACCTGGCACTGAAGCTTTCTTT
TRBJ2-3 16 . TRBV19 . CASSISRVRRTDTQYF TGTGCCAGTAGTATATCCAGGGTCCGGCGCACAGATACGCAGTATTTT
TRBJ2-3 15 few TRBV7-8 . CASSLDVGFQDTQYF TGTGCCAGCAGCTTAGATGTAGGATTCCAAGATACGCAGTATTTT
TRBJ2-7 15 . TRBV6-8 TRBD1 CASTYSDRAAYEQYF TGTGCCAGCACCTACTCGGACAGGGCCGCCTACGAGCAGTACTTC
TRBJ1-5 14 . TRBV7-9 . CASSQEGGNQPQHF TGTGCCAGCAGCCAAGAAGGGGGCAATCAGCCCCAGCATTTT
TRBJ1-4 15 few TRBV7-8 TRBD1 CASSPTGNGREKLFF TGTGCCAGCAGCCCGACAGGGAACGGGCGTGAAAAACTGTTTTTT
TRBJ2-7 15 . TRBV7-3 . CASSLEGVLGYEQYF TGTGCCAGCAGCTTAGAGGGGGTGCTTGGGTACGAGCAGTACTTC
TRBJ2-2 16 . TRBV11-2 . CASSLEGRAGTGELFF TGTGCCAGCAGCTTAGAGGGCAGGGCTGGCACCGGGGAGCTGTTTTTT
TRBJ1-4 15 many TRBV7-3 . CASSLTLATNEKLFF TGTGCCAGCAGCTTAACACTAGCAACTAATGAAAAACTGTTTTTT
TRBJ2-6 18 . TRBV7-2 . CASSSRGRVYTGANVLTF TGTGCCAGCAGCTCCAGGGGCAGGGTTTACACTGGGGCCAACGTCCTGACTTTC
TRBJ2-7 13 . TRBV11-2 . CASGPLGSYEQYF TGTGCCAGCGGCCCCTTGGGCTCCTACGAGCAGTACTTC
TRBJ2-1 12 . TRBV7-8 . CASSLGYNEQFF TGTGCCAGCTCCCTAGGGTACAATGAGCAGTTCTTC
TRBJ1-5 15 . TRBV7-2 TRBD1 CASSLLQGAGQPQHF TGTGCCAGCAGCTTGTTACAGGGGGCCGGGCAGCCCCAGCATTTT